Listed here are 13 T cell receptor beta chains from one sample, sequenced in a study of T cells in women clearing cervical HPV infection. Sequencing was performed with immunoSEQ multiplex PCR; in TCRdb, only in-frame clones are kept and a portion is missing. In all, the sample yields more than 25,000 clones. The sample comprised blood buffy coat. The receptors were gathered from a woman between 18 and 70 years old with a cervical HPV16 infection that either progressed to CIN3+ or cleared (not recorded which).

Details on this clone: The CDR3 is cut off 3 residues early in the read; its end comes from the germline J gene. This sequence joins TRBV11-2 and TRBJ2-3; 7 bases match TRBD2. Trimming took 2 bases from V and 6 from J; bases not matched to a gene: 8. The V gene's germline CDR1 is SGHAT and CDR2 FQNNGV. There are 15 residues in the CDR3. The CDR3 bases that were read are TGTGCCAGCAGCTTAAGAGGACTAGGTGACGATACG. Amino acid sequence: CASSLRGLGDDT. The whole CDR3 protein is CASSLRGLGDDTQYF.

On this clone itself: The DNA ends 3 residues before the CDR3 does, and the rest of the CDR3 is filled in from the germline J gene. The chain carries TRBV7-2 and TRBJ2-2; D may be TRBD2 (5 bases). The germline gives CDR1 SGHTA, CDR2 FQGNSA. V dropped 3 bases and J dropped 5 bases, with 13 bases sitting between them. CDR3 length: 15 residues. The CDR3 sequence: CASSFLLPGTGELFF. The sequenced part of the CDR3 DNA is TGTGCCAGCAGCTTCTTACTACCGGGGACCGGGGAG. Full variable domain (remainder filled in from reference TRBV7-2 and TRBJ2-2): GAGVSQSPSNKVTEKGKDVELRCDPISGHTALYWYRQSLGQGLEFLIYFQGNSAPDKSGLPSDRFSAERTGGSVSTLTIQRTQQEDSAVYLCASSFLLPGTGELFFGEGSRLTVL.

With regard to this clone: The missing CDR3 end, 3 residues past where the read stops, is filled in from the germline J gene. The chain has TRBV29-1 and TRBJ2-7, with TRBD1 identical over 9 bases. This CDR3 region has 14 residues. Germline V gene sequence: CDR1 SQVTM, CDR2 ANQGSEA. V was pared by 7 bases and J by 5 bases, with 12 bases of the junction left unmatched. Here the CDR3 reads CSATMTGGRHEQYF. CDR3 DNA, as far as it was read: TGCAGCGCGACTATGACAGGGGGTCGCCACGAG.

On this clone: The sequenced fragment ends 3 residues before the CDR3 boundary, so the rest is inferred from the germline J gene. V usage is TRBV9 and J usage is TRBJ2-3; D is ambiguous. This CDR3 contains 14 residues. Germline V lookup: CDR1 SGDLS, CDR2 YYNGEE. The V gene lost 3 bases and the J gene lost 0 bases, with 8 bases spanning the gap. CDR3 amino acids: CASSDGYSTDTQYF. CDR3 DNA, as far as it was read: TGTGCCAGCAGCGACGGGTATAGCACAGATACG.

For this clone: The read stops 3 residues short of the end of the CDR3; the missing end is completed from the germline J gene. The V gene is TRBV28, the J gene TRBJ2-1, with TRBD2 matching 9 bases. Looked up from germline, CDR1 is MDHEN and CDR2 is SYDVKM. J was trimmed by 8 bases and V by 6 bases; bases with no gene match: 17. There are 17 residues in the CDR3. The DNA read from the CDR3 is TGTGCCAGCAGCCCCCGGGGGGGACTAGCCTCGATTGATGAG. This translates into CASSPRGGLASIDE. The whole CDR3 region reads CASSPRGGLASIDEQFF.

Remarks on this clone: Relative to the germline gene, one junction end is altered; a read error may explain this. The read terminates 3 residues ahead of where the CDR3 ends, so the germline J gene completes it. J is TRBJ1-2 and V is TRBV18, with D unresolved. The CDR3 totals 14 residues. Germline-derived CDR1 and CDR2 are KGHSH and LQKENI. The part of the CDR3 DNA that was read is TGTGCCAGCTCGCCACTCCAGGAAACAGATACC. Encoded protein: CASSPLQETDT. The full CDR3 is CASSPLQETDTYTF.

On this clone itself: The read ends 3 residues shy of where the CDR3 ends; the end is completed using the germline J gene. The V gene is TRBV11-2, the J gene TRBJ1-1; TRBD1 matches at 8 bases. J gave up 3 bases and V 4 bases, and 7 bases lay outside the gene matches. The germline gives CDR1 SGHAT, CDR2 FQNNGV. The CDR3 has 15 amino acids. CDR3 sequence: CASSSYVQGDTEAFF. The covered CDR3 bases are TGTGCCAGCAGCTCATATGTACAGGGGGACACTGAA.

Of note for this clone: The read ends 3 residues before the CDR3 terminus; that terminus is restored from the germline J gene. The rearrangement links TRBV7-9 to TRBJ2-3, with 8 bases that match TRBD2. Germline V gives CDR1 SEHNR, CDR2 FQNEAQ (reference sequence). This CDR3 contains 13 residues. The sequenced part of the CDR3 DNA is TGTGCCAGCAACATAGCGGGGCAAGAGACG. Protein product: CASNIAGQET. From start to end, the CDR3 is CASNIAGQETQYF.

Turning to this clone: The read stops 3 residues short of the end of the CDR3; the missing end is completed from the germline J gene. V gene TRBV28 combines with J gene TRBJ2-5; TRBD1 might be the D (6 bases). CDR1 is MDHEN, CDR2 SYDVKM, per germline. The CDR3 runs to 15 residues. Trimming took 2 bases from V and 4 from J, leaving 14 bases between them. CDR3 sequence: CASSLEGDWGETQYF. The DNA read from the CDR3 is TGTGCCAGCAGTTTAGAGGGGGATTGGGGAGAGACC.

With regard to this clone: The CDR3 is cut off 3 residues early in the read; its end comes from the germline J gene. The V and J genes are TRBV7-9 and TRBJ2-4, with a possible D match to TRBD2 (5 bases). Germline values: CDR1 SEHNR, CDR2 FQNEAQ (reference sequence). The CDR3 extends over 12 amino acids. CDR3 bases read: TGTGCCAGCAGCTTTGAGGGCTATGGT. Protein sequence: CASSFEGYG. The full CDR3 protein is CASSFEGYGQYF.

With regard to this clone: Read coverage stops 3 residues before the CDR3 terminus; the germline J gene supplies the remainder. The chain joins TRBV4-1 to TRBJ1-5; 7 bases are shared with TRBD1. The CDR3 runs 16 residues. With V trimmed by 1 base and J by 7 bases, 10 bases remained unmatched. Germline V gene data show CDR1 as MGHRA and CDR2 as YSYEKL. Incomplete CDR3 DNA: TGCGCCAGCAGCCAAGTGAGGGGGCAGAGAGGCCAGCCC. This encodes CASSQVRGQRGQP. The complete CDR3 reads CASSQVRGQRGQPQHF.

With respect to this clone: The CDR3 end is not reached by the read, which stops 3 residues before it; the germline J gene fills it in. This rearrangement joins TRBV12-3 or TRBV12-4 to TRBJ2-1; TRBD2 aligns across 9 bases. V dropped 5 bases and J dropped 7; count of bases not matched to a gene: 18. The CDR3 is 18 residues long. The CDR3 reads CASSPRGANSGSGNEQFF. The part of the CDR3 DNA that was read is TGTGCCAGCAGTCCCAGGGGCGCTAATAGCGGGAGTGGGAATGAG.

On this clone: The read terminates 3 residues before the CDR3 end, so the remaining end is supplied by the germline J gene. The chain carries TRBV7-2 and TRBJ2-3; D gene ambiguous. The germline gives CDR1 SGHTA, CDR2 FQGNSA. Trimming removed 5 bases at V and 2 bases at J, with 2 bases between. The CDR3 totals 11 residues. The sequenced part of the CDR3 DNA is TGTGCCAGCAGCCTCACAGATACG. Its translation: CASSLTDT. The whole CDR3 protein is CASSLTDTQYF.